This T cell receptor (beta chain) was sequenced for a study of cytomegalovirus exposure and HLA in healthy donors. Primers: 60 Vbeta forward and 13 Jbeta reverse. Method: immunoSEQ multiplex PCR; TCRdb's copy keeps in-frame clones and lacks some. Found here are approximately 58,000 clones, 75% to 85% of them singletons; the top ten hold 3.5% to 5%. Whole-study findings and limits: By HLA locus, TCR association rates varied in a later analysis, with DRB1 showing the most and HLA-C the fewest. Accurate HLA-A and HLA-B prediction from TCR beta sequences was reported for most subjects.

A note on this clone: Its target is unknown.

The germline V and J ends were trimmed by 1 base and 2 bases, with 6 bases remaining between them. The V gene's germline CDR1 is SGHRS and CDR2 YFSETQ. There are 13 residues in the CDR3. The sequence was collected from a man younger than 40 in good health and CMV-seronegative. The V and J genes are TRBV5-1 and TRBJ2-5; D is possibly TRBD1 (5 bases). Sequencing was done on a sample of PBMCs. The DNA for the CDR3 is TGCGCCAGCAGCTTGTCAGGGCAAGAGACCCAGTACTTC. Its protein is CASSLSGQETQYF.